This T cell receptor (beta chain) was profiled in a study of blood T cell repertoires in COVID-19. Original methodology: Reference gene primer amplification gave estimated nucleated cell counts. The protocol was immunoSEQ multiplex PCR, while the TCRdb copy is restricted to in-frame clones and leaves out a portion. From that table come the V and J calls and clone size; the DNA was used to work out D and trimming. The sample has hundreds of thousands of clones, roughly 80% seen once. The origin of this receptor is a man older than 75 with acute or convalescent COVID-19. Sequenced sample: peripheral blood.

DNA for the CDR3: TGTGCCAGCAGTGAAGCCGGGACAGGGGGTGAAAAACTGTTTTTT. It encodes CASSEAGTGGEKLFF. V gene TRBV6-1 combines with J gene TRBJ1-4, with 11 bases fitting TRBD1. The CDR3 is 15 residues long. Germline CDR1 reads MNHNS; CDR2 reads SASEGT. V lost 0 bases to trimming and J lost 7 bases; unmatched junction nucleotides: 1.